The 17 T cell receptor beta chains below were found in one sample sequenced in a study of blood T cell repertoires in COVID-19. Produced via immunoSEQ multiplex PCR; TCRdb's table is partial and in-frame only. The table shows tens of thousands of clones, with more than 75% occurring only once. The sequenced sample was peripheral blood. The receptors shown here come from a man aged 55 to 70 with acute or convalescent COVID-19.

This clone came up once. The gene calls are TRBV18 and TRBJ1-1; D is unresolved. The germline gives CDR1 KGHSH, CDR2 LQKENI. This CDR3 comprises 13 residues. Trimming shortened V by 5 bases and J by 1 base, and 8 bases separated the two germline ends. The CDR3 protein is CASSMSQNTEAFF. In nucleotides, the CDR3 is TGTGCCAGCTCAATGAGTCAGAACACTGAAGCTTTCTTT.

The chain uses TRBV28 and TRBJ2-5, with 8 bases lining up with TRBD1. CDR3 length equals 16 residues. J was trimmed by 7 bases and V by 1 base; bases with no gene match: 11. Germline CDR1 MDHEN, CDR2 SYDVKM. Here the CDR3 DNA reads TGTGCCAGCAGTTTATTAGGACAGGGAGCCGTGGGGACCCAGTACTTC. Translation: CASSLLGQGAVGTQYF.

The rearrangement joins TRBV5-5 to TRBJ1-4, with a tentative D call TRBD1 (6 bases). The V gene lost 1 base and the J gene lost 5 bases, with 15 bases spanning the gap. Germline CDR1 and CDR2: SGHKS and YYEKEE (reference sequence). The CDR3 spans 16 residues. CDR3 protein: CASSLSGQRENEKLFF. The CDR3 bases are TGTGCCAGCAGCTTGAGCGGACAGAGAGAAAATGAAAAACTGTTTTTT.

V and J are TRBV18 and TRBJ1-1, with 7 positions matching TRBD1. This CDR3 region has 14 residues. Trimming removed 5 bases from V and 1 base from J; junction bases left unmatched: 4. Germline CDR1 is KGHSH and CDR2 is LQKENI. The CDR3 is CASSKGAPNTEAFF. The CDR3 bases are TGTGCCAGCTCAAAGGGGGCGCCGAACACTGAAGCTTTCTTT.

This clone was detected only once. The chain links TRBV30 to TRBJ1-2; 9 bases fit TRBD1. Germline V CDR1 and CDR2: GTSNPN, SVGIG (reference sequence). The V segment lost 4 bases and the J segment 4 bases; nucleotides outside the gene matches: 4. The CDR3 has 13 residues. Written as DNA, the CDR3 is TGTGCCTGGACTCCGGGACAGGGCTATGGCTACACCTTC. This translates into CAWTPGQGYGYTF.

The chain is built from TRBV4-1 and TRBJ2-7, with a tentative D call TRBD2 (6 bases). From germline, CDR1 is MGHRA and CDR2 YSYEKL. V lost 1 base to trimming and J lost 2 bases, with 12 bases between them. This CDR3 is built from 15 residues. CDR3 coding DNA: TGCGCCAGCAGCCAAGTGGGGACTTCTCCCTACGAGCAGTACTTC. This translates into CASSQVGTSPYEQYF.

V usage is TRBV4-1 and J usage is TRBJ1-2; D uncertain. Germline V CDR1 and CDR2: MGHRA, YSYEKL. V shed 0 bases and J shed 2 bases, with 7 bases lying between them. CDR3 length: 14 amino acids. The CDR3 here is CASSQDQVNYGYTF. In nucleotides, the CDR3 is TGCGCCAGCAGCCAAGACCAGGTCAACTATGGCTACACCTTC.

The V call is TRBV3-1 (or the pseudogene TRBV3-2), the J call TRBJ1-1; D unresolved. The CDR3 loop spans 11 amino acids. CDR1 and CDR2 from the germline V gene are LGHDT and YNNKEL (reference sequence). Trimming shortened V by 7 bases and J by 4 bases, and 7 bases separated the two germline ends. This CDR3 reads CASTSGTEAFF. CDR3 coding DNA: TGTGCCAGCACCTCAGGCACTGAAGCTTTCTTT.

The V gene is TRBV6-6, the J gene TRBJ1-5; D may be TRBD1 (6 bases). This CDR3 region has 13 residues. Trimming left V 7 bases short and J 5 bases short, with 12 bases between. The germline gives CDR1 MNHNY, CDR2 SVGAGI (reference sequence). CDR3 nucleotide sequence: TGTGCCAGCACCGCGGGGGCCTATCAGCCCCAGCATTTT. Protein product: CASTAGAYQPQHF.

A single count supports this clone. The chain is built from TRBV2 and TRBJ1-4, with D possibly being TRBD1 (5 bases). The CDR3 is made up of 13 amino acids. The germline CDR1 and CDR2 sequences are SNHLY and FYNNEI. Trimming removed 5 bases at V and 8 bases at J, with 12 bases between. DNA for the CDR3: TGTGCCAGCAGTAACGTCGGGGGAGAAAAACTGTTTTTT. This gives the protein CASSNVGGEKLFF.

V and J are TRBV5-6 and TRBJ1-1; the match to TRBD1 covers 8 bases. The germline V gene has CDR1 SGHDT and CDR2 YYEEEE. CDR3 size: 15 residues. Trimming at V came to 2 bases and at J to 5 bases, leaving 8 bases not matched to a gene. This CDR3 is CASSFPQGARTEAFF. The DNA of the CDR3 is TGTGCCAGCAGCTTTCCCCAGGGGGCGAGGACTGAAGCTTTCTTT.

This clone was counted between two and nine times. The chain recombines TRBV12-3 or TRBV12-4 with TRBJ1-2, with 10 bases identical to TRBD1. After removal of 6 bases from V and 7 bases from J, the junction contained 5 bases not matched to a gene. The CDR3 runs 13 residues. CDR3: CASRTGGAGGYTF. For the CDR3, the DNA is TGTGCCAGCAGGACAGGGGGCGCGGGTGGCTACACCTTC.

The chain employs TRBV20-1 and TRBJ1-1; D uncertain. This CDR3 is 11 amino acids long. Germline V gene lookup returns CDR1 DFQATT and CDR2 SNEGSKA (reference sequence). Trimming shortened V by 2 bases and J by 4 bases, and 5 bases separated the two germline ends. In nucleotides, the CDR3 is TGCAGTGCTAGAACACGCACTGAAGCTTTCTTT. Its protein is CSARTRTEAFF.

The chain recombines TRBV5-1 with TRBJ1-4; 9 bases are shared with TRBD1. The CDR3 runs to 16 residues. J lost 7 bases, V lost 0 bases, and 7 bases had no gene match. Germline V gene data show CDR1 as SGHRS and CDR2 as YFSETQ. For the CDR3, the DNA is TGCGCCAGCAGCTTGGGTCTGGGGACAGGGCTTGAAAAACTGTTTTTT. Translating gives CASSLGLGTGLEKLFF.

In its sample, this clone is medium-sized. The J gene is TRBJ2-7, the V gene TRBV18, with TRBD1 matching 8 bases. This CDR3 region has 15 residues. V lost 3 bases to trimming and J lost 5 bases; unmatched junction nucleotides: 9. Germline CDR1 is KGHSH and CDR2 is LQKENI. CDR3 sequence (DNA): TGTGCCAGCTCACCTCCGGGACAGGAGAGGCACGAGCAGTACTTC. It codes for CASSPPGQERHEQYF. The whole variable domain, filled in from reference TRBV18 and TRBJ2-7, reads NAGVMQNPRHLVRRRGQEARLRCSPMKGHSHVYWYRQLPEEGLKFMVYLQKENIIDESGMPKERFSAEFPKEGPSILRIQQVVRGDSAAYFCASSPPGQERHEQYFGPGTRLTVT.

J is TRBJ2-2 and V is TRBV15; 8 bases align to TRBD1. V gave up 6 bases and J gave up 0 bases; unmatched junction bases: 9. Germline CDR1 reads LNHNV; CDR2 reads YYDKDF (reference sequence). This CDR3 region has 17 residues. CDR3 coding DNA: TGTGCCACCAGGGGTCACCGGGGACAGGCGAACACCGGGGAGCTGTTTTTT. Amino acid sequence: CATRGHRGQANTGELFF.

The chain carries TRBV15 and TRBJ1-5; D perhaps matches TRBD1 (5 bases). CDR3 length: 14 amino acids. V lost 3 bases and J lost 3, with 9 bases in between. Germline V lookup: CDR1 LNHNV, CDR2 YYDKDF (reference sequence). The CDR3 loop reads CATSRQGSNQPQHF. As DNA, the CDR3 is TGTGCCACCAGCAGGCAGGGTTCCAATCAGCCCCAGCATTTT.